This T cell receptor beta chain comes out of a study of tumor-infiltrating lymphocytes in primary liver carcinoma. Whole-study findings and limits: Whereas tumor region pairs overlapped more, tumor-adjacent and tumor-blood pairs overlapped less.

V was pared by 5 bases and J by 12 bases, with 18 bases of the junction left unmatched. The germline V gene has CDR1 LGHNT and CDR2 FRNRAP. The CDR3 has 16 amino acids. Total RNA amounting to roughly 0.5 ug was the source from which TCR beta cDNA was made with a constant-region primer. Slightly modified ARM-PCR, run as three nested multiplex PCR rounds, produced the TCR beta libraries. TRBV1-TRBV30 forward primers paired with a C-beta reverse primer were used in the first two PCR rounds, which ran roughly 9 cycles each. TCRdb re-derived calls from the multiplex PCR reads in MiXCR, one entry per CDR3 protein. In the table there are over 25,000 distinct CDR3 sequences, around 79% of which are singletons. Each 20-30 mg portion of unsorted bulk tissue served as the source for co-extraction of RNA and DNA. Concerning this clonotype: Its antigen is as yet unknown.

V usage is TRBV12-5 and J usage is TRBJ2-2; 7 bases line up with TRBD2. What was sequenced was liver tumor tissue from sampling region 3. Subset in this sample: tumor region T3, left-lateral pole. The TCR sequence derives from a man aged 35-49 years with primary liver carcinoma and hepatitis B virus infection. The CDR3 DNA sequence: TGTGCTAGTGGTGTGGAGCGGGGATCAGGCACCAGGAAGCTGTTTTTT. It translates to CASGVERGSGTRKLFF.